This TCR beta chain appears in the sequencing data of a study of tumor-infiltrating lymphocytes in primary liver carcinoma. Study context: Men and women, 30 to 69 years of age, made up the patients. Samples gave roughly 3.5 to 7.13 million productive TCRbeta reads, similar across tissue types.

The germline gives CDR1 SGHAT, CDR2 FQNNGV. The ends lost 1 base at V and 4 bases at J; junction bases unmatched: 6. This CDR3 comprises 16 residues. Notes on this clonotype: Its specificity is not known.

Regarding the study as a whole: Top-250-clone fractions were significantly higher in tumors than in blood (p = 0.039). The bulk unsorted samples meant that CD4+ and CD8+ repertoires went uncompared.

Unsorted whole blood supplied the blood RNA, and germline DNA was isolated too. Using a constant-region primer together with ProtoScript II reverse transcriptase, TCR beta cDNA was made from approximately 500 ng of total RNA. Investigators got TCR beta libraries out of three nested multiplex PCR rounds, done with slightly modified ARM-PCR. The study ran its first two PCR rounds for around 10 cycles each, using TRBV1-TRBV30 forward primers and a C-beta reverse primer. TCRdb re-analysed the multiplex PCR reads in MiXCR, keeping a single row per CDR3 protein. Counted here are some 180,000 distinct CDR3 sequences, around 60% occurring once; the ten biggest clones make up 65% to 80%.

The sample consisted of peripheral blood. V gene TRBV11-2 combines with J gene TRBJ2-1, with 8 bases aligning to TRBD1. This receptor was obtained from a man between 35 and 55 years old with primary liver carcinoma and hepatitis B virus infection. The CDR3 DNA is TGTGCCAGCAGCTTAGGCGACAGGGGCGCATACAATGAGCAGTTCTTC. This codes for CASSLGDRGAYNEQFF.